The 30 T cell receptor beta chains listed next were all sequenced from one sample in a study of monozygotic twins with inflammatory bowel disease. TCRdb reprocessed the 5' RACE reads, with one entry per CDR3 protein and no DNA. Seen in this sample are hundreds of thousands of distinct CDR3 sequences; the ten most common clones hold roughly 2.3%. Sample: blood. The receptors originated from a human donor with ulcerative colitis or Crohn's disease, or a healthy co-twin of an affected twin (not recorded which).

The chain has TRBV20-1 and TRBJ1-6; TCRdb gives TRBD1 as the D gene, but with no DNA this cannot be confirmed. CDR1 and CDR2 from the germline V gene are DFQATT and SNEGSKA (reference sequence). CDR3 length: 16 amino acids. The CDR3 sequence is CSAPRGVVSYNSPLHF.

The V and J genes are TRBV20-1 and TRBJ1-1; TCRdb designates TRBD1, a call that cannot be tested without DNA. The CDR3 is 13 amino acids. CDR1 and CDR2 from the germline V gene are DFQATT and SNEGSKA (reference sequence). CDR3 residues: CSAREPGYTEAFF.

The chain couples TRBV27 to TRBJ2-1. Germline CDR1 reads MNHEY; CDR2 reads SMNVEV (reference sequence). The CDR3 consists of 16 residues. CDR3 residues: CASSLSKGSSYNEQFF.

The chain joins TRBV3-1 to TRBJ2-2; TCRdb designates TRBD2, a call that cannot be tested without DNA. From germline, CDR1 is LGHDT and CDR2 YNNKEL (reference sequence). This CDR3 has 16 amino acids. The CDR3 protein is CASSQGLAGRAGELFF.

V and J are TRBV15 and TRBJ2-1; TCRdb's D call, TRBD2, is unchecked because there is no DNA. The CDR3 totals 16 residues. CDR1 is LNHNV and CDR2 is YYDKDF in the germline V gene (reference sequence). The CDR3 spells CATSVSSGRSYNEQFF.

This chain joins TRBV10-3 and TRBJ2-3; with no DNA, the TCRdb D assignment of TRBD2 cannot be verified. Per the germline V gene, CDR1 is ENHRY and CDR2 is SYGVKD. The CDR3 is 14 residues long. CDR3 loop: CAISGAGSTDTQYF.

The chain has TRBV13 and TRBJ2-7; the TRBD1 assignment by TCRdb is unverifiable without DNA. Germline V gene lookup returns CDR1 PRHDT and CDR2 FYEKMQ (reference sequence). This CDR3 is 14 amino acids long. CDR3 residues: CASSSGDRNYEQYF. Combining the CDR3 with reference TRBV13 and TRBJ2-7 gives the whole variable domain AAGVIQSPRHLIKEKRETATLKCYPIPRHDTVYWYQQGPGQDPQFLISFYEKMQSDKGSIPDRFSAQQFSDYHSELNMSSLELGDSALYFCASSSGDRNYEQYFGPGTRLTVT.

The V call is TRBV14, the J call TRBJ2-1. Germline V gene lookup returns CDR1 SGHDN and CDR2 FVKESK. The CDR3 is 12 amino acids. CDR3 sequence: CASSAADNEQFF.

The chain links TRBV27 to TRBJ1-6; the D call of TRBD1 rests on TCRdb alone, since no DNA is present to check it. This CDR3 contains 15 residues. Germline V gives CDR1 MNHEY, CDR2 SMNVEV (reference sequence). The CDR3 is CASRPGTGGRSPLHF.

The chain combines TRBV4-2 with TRBJ1-1; TCRdb's D gene call, TRBD1, goes unchecked for lack of DNA. The germline V gene has CDR1 LGHNA and CDR2 YNFKEQ. The CDR3 is 15 amino acids. The CDR3 spells CASSQDPTGNTEAFF.

The chain joins TRBV7-2 to TRBJ2-7. In germline, CDR1 is SGHTA, CDR2 FQGNSA. The CDR3 length is 15 residues. CDR3 amino acids: CASSLGQGSPYEQYF.

V gene TRBV5-1 combines with J gene TRBJ2-1; with no DNA, the TCRdb D assignment of TRBD1 cannot be verified. The CDR3 is 14 residues long. Germline V gene lookup returns CDR1 SGHRS and CDR2 YFSETQ. The CDR3 is CASSLGQGRNEQFF.

The chain uses TRBV29-1 and TRBJ2-3; TCRdb designates TRBD1, a call that cannot be tested without DNA. The CDR3 consists of 16 residues. Germline V CDR1 and CDR2: SQVTM, ANQGSEA. CDR3 sequence reads: CSVEASNRGPTDTQYF.

V and J are TRBV30 and TRBJ1-1. In germline, CDR1 is GTSNPN, CDR2 SVGIG (reference sequence). CDR3 length: 12 amino acids. CDR3: CAWMFSNTEAFF.

The V gene is TRBV28, the J gene TRBJ1-3; as DNA is missing, the TRBD1 call by TCRdb cannot be tested. The CDR3 spans 15 residues. Germline V CDR1 and CDR2: MDHEN, SYDVKM. CDR3 sequence: CASSLPGGYGNTIYF. Drawing the rest from reference TRBV28 and TRBJ1-3, the complete variable domain is DVKVTQSSRYLVKRTGEKVFLECVQDMDHENMFWYRQDPGLGLRLIYFSYDVKMKEKGDIPEGYSVSREKKERFSLILESASTNQTSMYLCASSLPGGYGNTIYFGEGSWLTVV.

The gene calls are TRBV29-1 and TRBJ1-3; the D call from TCRdb, TRBD1, cannot be confirmed without DNA. The CDR3 has 12 amino acids. Germline CDR1 SQVTM, CDR2 ANQGSEA. CDR3 sequence: CSGRDSRNTIYF.

This chain uses TRBV29-1 with TRBJ2-7. The CDR3 is made up of 12 amino acids. The germline gives CDR1 SQVTM, CDR2 ANQGSEA. This CDR3 is CSVESPSSEQYF.

V is TRBV18 and J is TRBJ1-1. The CDR3 extends over 13 amino acids. Looked up from germline, CDR1 is KGHSH and CDR2 is LQKENI. The CDR3 here is CASSPSGNTEAFF.

V usage is TRBV7-2 and J usage is TRBJ2-1; TCRdb reports TRBD2, a call that lacks DNA to check it against. The germline V gene encodes CDR1 SGHTA and CDR2 FQGNSA. The CDR3 covers 17 residues. This CDR3 reads CASSPPPGLAVYNEQFF.

This chain links TRBV6-1 with TRBJ2-1; the TRBD2 assignment by TCRdb is unverifiable without DNA. In germline, CDR1 is MNHNS, CDR2 SASEGT. CDR3 length equals 15 residues. The CDR3 is CASRGLAGGPDEQFF.

The rearrangement uses TRBV29-1 and TRBJ2-2; TCRdb picks TRBD1, but there is no DNA to check that call. From germline, CDR1 is SQVTM and CDR2 ANQGSEA. The CDR3 sequence is 13 residues long. The CDR3 spells CSVEIPGGGELFF.

The chain joins TRBV10-3 to TRBJ2-6. Germline values: CDR1 ENHRY, CDR2 SYGVKD. This CDR3 spans 15 amino acids. CDR3 protein: CAISESRAGANVLTF.

The CDR3 sequence is CASSRQRQGNYNEQFF. The rearrangement uses TRBV7-2 and TRBJ2-1; TCRdb picks TRBD1, but there is no DNA to check that call. Germline V gives CDR1 SGHTA, CDR2 FQGNSA. The length of the CDR3 is 16 residues.

This chain connects TRBV28 to TRBJ2-7; the TCRdb D gene call, TRBD2, has no DNA to confirm it. The CDR3 consists of 13 residues. Germline CDR1 reads MDHEN; CDR2 reads SYDVKM. This chain's CDR3 is CASSSPVESRKYF.

J is TRBJ2-4 and V is TRBV5-1; the D call of TRBD2 rests on TCRdb alone, since no DNA is present to check it. The length of the CDR3 is 15 residues. In germline, CDR1 is SGHRS, CDR2 YFSETQ. The CDR3 sequence is CASSLGSASRNIQYF.

This chain connects TRBV7-6 to TRBJ2-5; TCRdb designates TRBD2, a call that cannot be tested without DNA. This CDR3 has 17 amino acids. Germline lookup yields CDR1 SGHVS and CDR2 FNYEAQ. The CDR3 region is CASSFGTSGRGQETQYF.

The V and J genes are TRBV20-1 and TRBJ2-1; the D call of TRBD2 rests on TCRdb alone, since no DNA is present to check it. CDR1 is DFQATT, CDR2 SNEGSKA, per germline (reference sequence). This CDR3 region has 16 residues. CDR3 sequence reads: CSARDRGTSGRNEQFF.

V gene TRBV7-8 combines with J gene TRBJ2-1; TCRdb names TRBD2, which stays unverified in the absence of DNA. CDR1 and CDR2 from the germline V gene are SGHVS and FQNEAQ. The CDR3 is 13 amino acids. CDR3 residues: CASLTGEYNEQFF.

The rearrangement joins TRBV20-1 to TRBJ1-5; the D call from TCRdb, TRBD1, cannot be confirmed without DNA. Germline V gives CDR1 DFQATT, CDR2 SNEGSKA (reference sequence). The CDR3 spans 13 residues. CDR3 residues: CSARETGYAPQHF.

V usage is TRBV9 and J usage is TRBJ2-3; TCRdb indicates TRBD1, and absent DNA this call remains unverified. The CDR3 runs 14 residues. The germline CDR1 and CDR2 sequences are SGDLS and YYNGEE. The CDR3 spells CASSVLEGPDTQYF.